This record looks at one T cell receptor (beta chain) sequence and its context. The data stem from a study of blood T cell repertoires in COVID-19. Per the original methods: Counts of nucleated cells, estimated from reference gene primer amplification, were obtained. Sequencing was performed with immunoSEQ multiplex PCR; in TCRdb, only in-frame clones are kept and a portion is missing. V, J and clone size are taken as reported in that table, and D and trimming were inferred from the DNA itself. The sample yields hundreds of thousands of clones, under 95% seen once. The CDR3 has 14 amino acids. CDR1 and CDR2 (germline): MNHEY, SVGEGT. The trim removed 6 bases at V and 0 bases at J, leaving 4 bases unmatched.

The clonotype was recovered from a woman aged 18-29 years who had recovered from COVID-19. Specimen: PBMCs or T cells enriched from blood (not recorded which). This chain connects TRBV6-2 or TRBV6-3 to TRBJ1-1; 7 nucleotides align to TRBD1. Here the CDR3 DNA reads TGTGCCAGCAGCCGGGACAGCATGAACACTGAAGCTTTCTTT. Encoded protein: CASSRDSMNTEAFF.